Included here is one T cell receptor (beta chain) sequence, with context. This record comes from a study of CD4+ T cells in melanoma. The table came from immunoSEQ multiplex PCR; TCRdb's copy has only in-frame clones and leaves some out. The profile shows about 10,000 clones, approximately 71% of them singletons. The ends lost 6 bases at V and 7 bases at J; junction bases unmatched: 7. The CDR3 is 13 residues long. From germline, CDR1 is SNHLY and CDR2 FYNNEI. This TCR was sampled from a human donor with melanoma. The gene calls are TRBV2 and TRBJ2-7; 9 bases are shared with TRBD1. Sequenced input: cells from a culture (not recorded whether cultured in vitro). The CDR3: CASSAGTGWEQYF. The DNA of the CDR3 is TGTGCCAGCAGCGCAGGGACAGGGTGGGAGCAGTACTTC.